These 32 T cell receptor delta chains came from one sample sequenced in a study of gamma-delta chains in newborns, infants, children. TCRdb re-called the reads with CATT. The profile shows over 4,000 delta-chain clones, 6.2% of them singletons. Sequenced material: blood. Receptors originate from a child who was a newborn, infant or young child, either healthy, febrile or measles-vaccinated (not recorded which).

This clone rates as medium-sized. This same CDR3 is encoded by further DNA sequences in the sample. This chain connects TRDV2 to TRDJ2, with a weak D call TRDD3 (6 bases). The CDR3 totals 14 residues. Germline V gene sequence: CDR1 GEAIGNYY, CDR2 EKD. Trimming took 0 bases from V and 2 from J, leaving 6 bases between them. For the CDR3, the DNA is TGTGCCTGTGACACCGGGGGATTGACAGCACAACTCTTCTTT. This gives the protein CACDTGGLTAQLFF.

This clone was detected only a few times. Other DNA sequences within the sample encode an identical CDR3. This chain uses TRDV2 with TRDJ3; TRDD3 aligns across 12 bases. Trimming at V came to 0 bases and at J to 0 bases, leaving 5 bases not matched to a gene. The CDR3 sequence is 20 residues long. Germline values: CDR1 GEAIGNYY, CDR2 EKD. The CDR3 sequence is CACDTVLGDTRSWDTRQMFF. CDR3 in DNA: TGTGCCTGTGACACCGTACTGGGGGATACTCGCTCCTGGGACACCCGACAGATGTTTTTC.

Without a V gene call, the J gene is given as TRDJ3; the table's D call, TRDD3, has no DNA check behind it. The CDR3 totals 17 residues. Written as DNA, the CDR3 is TGTGCCACAGTCCTGGGGGAAACCTCCTTGGCCACCCGACAGCTGTTTTTC. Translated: CATVLGETSLATRQLFF.

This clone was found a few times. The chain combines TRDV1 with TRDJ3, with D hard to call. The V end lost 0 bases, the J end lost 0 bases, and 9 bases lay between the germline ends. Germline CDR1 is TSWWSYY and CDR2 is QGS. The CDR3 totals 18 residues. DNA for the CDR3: TGTGCTCTTGGGGAACTATTGGTTTCCTCCTGGGACACCCGACAGATGTTTTTC. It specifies CALGELLVSSWDTRQMFF.

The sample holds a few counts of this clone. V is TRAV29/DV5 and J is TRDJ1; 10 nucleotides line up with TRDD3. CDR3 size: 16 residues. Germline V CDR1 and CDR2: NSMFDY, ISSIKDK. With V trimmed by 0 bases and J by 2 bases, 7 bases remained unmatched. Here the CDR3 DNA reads TGTGCAGCAAGCGCGGACTGGGGGATTCGGACCGATAAACTCATCTTT. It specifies CAASADWGIRTDKLIF.

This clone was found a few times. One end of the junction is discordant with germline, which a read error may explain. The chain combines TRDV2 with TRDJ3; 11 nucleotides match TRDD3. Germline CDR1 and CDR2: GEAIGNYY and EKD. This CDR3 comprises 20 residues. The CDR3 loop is CACDAVLGDKPSWGTRQMFF. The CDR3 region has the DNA TGTGCCTGTGACGCCGTACTGGGGGATAAACCCTCCTGGGGCACCCGACAGATGTTTTTC.

The CDR3 nucleotides read TGTGCCTGTGACACACTGGGGCCCCAGGAAGCTTTGACAGCACAACTCTTCTTT. This sequence encodes CACDTLGPQEALTAQLFF. V is TRDV2 and J is TRDJ2; 7 bases align to TRDD3. The germline V gene has CDR1 GEAIGNYY and CDR2 EKD. The CDR3 loop spans 18 amino acids. The junction had 10 bases not matched to a gene; V was cut back by 1 base and J by 0 bases.

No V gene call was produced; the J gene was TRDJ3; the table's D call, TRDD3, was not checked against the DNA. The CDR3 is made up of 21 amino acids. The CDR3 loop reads CACALLGDPVTPSWDTRQMFF. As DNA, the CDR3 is TGTGCCTGTGCCTTACTGGGGGATCCTGTAACCCCCTCCTGGGACACCCGACAGATGTTTTTC.

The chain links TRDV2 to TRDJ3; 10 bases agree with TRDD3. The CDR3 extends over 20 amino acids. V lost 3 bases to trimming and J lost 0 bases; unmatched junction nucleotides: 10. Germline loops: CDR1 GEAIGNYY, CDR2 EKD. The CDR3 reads CACDPVLGDASSWDTRQMFF. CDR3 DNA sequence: TGTGCCTGTGACCCGGTACTGGGGGATGCGAGCTCCTGGGACACCCGACAGATGTTTTTC.

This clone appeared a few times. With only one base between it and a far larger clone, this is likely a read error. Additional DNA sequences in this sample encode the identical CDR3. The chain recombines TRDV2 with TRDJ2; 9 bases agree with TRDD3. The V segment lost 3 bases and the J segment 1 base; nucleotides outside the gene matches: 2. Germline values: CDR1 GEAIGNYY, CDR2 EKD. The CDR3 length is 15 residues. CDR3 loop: CACDALGDLTAQLFF. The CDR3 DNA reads TGTGCCTGTGACGCACTGGGGGATTTGACAGCACAACTCTTCTTT.

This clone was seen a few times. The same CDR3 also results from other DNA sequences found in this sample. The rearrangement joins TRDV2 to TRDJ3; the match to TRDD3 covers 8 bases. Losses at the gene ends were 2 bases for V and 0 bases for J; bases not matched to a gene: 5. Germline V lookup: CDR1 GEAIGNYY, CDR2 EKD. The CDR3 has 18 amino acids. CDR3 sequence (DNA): TGTGCCTGTGACATACTGGGGGTTAGCTCCTGGGACACCCGACAGATGTTTTTC. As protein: CACDILGVSSWDTRQMFF.

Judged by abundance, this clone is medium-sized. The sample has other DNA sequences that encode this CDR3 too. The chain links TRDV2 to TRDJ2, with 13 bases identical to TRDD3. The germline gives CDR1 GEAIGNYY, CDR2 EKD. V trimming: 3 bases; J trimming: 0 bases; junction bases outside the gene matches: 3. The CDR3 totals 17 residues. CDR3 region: CACDLLGDTTLTAQLFF. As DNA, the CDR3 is TGTGCCTGTGACCTACTGGGGGATACGACTTTGACAGCACAACTCTTCTTT.

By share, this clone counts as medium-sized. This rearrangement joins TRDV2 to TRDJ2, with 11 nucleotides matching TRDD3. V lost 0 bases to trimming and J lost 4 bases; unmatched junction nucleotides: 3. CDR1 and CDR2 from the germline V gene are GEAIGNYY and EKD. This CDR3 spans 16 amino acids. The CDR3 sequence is CACDTLGDTETAQLFF. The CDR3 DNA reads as TGTGCCTGTGACACCCTGGGGGATACCGAGACAGCACAACTCTTCTTT.

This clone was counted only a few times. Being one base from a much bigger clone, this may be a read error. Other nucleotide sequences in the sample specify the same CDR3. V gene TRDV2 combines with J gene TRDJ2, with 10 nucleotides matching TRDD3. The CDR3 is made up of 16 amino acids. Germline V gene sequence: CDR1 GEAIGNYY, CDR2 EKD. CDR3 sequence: CACDVLGDALTAQLFF. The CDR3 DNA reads TGTGCCTGTGACGTACTGGGGGATGCTTTGACAGCTCAACTCTTCTTT.

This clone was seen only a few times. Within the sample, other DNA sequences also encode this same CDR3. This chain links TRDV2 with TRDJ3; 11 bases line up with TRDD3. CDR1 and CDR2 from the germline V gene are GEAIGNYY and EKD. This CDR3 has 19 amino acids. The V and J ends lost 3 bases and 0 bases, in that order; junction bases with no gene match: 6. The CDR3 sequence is CACDPLTGGYSWDTRQMFF. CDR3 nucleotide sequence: TGTGCCTGTGACCCCTTAACTGGGGGATACTCCTGGGACACCCGACAGATGTTTTTC.

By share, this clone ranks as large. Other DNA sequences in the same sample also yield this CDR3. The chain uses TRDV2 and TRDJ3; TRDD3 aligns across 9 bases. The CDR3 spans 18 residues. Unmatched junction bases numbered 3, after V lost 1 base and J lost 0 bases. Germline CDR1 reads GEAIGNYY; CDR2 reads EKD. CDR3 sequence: CACDTYWGSSWDTRQMFF. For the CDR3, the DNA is TGTGCCTGTGACACGTACTGGGGGAGCTCCTGGGACACCCGACAGATGTTTTTC.

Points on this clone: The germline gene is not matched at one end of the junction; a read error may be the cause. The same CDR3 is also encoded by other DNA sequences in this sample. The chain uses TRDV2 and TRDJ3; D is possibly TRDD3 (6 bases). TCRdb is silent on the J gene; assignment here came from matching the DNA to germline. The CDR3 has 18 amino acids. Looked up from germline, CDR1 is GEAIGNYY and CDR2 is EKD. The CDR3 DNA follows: TGTGCCTGTGACGAAGGGGGGGAAGGGGCCTGGGACACCCCACAGATGTTTTTC. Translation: CACDEGGEGAWDTPQMFF.

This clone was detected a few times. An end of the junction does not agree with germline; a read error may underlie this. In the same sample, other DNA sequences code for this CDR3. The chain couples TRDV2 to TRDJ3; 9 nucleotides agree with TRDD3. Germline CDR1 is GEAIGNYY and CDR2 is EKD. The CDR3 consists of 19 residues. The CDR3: CACDNTGGPSSWDTRQMFF. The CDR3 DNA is TGTGCCTGTGACAATACTGGGGGACCAAGCTCCTGGGACACCCGGCAGATGTTTTTC.

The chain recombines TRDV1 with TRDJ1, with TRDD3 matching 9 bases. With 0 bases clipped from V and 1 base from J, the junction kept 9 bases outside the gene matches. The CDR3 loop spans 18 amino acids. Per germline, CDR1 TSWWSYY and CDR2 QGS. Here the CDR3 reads CALGELVNWGTSTDKLIF. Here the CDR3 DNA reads TGTGCTCTTGGGGAACTCGTAAACTGGGGGACTTCCACCGATAAACTCATCTTT.

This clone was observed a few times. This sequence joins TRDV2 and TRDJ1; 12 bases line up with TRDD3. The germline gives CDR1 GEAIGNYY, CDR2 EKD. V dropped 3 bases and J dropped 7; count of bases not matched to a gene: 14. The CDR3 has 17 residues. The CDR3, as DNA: TGTGCCTGTGACCCCCTACGACCTGGGGGATACGCGTTTAAACTCATCTTT. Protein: CACDPLRPGGYAFKLIF.

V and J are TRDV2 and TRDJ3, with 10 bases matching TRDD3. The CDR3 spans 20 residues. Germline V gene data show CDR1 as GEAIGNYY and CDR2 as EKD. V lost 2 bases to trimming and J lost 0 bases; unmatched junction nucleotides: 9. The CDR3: CACDSYWGISSSWDTRQMFF. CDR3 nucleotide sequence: TGTGCCTGTGACAGTTACTGGGGGATTTCCAGCTCCTGGGACACCCGACAGATGTTTTTC.

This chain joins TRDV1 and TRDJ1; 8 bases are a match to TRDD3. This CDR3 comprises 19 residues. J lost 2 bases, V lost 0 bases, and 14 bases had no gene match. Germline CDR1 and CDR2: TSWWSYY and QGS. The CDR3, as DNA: TGTGCTCTTGGGGAACTACAGGTGTGGGATACGCGAGGAACCGATAAACTCATCTTT. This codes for CALGELQVWDTRGTDKLIF.

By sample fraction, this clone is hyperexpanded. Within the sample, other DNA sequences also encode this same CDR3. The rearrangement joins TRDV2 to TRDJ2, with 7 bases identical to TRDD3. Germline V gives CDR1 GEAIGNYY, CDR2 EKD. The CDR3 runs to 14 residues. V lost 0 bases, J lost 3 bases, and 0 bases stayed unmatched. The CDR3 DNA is TGTGCCTGTGACACCTGGGGGATGACAGCACAACTCTTCTTT. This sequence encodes CACDTWGMTAQLFF.

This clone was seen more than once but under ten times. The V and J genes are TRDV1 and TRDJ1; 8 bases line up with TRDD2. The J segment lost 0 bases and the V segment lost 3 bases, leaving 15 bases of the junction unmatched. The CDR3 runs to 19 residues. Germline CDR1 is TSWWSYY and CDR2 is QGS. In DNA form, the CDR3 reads TGTGCTCTTGGGGACTTTCTTCCTACCCACTGTATATACACCGATAAACTCATCTTT. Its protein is CALGDFLPTHCIYTDKLIF.

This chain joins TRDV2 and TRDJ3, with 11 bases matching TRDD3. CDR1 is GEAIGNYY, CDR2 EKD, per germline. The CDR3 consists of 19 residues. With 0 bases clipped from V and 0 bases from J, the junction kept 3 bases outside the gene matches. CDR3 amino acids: CACDTLTGGYSWDTRQMFF. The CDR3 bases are TGTGCCTGTGACACCCTTACTGGGGGATACTCCTGGGACACCCGACAGATGTTTTTC.

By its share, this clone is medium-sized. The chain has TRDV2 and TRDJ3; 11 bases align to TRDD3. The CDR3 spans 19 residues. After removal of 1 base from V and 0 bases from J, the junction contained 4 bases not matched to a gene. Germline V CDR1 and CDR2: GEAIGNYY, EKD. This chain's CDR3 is CACDTATGGYSWDTRQMFF. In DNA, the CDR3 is TGTGCCTGTGACACGGCGACTGGGGGATACTCCTGGGACACCCGACAGATGTTTTTC.

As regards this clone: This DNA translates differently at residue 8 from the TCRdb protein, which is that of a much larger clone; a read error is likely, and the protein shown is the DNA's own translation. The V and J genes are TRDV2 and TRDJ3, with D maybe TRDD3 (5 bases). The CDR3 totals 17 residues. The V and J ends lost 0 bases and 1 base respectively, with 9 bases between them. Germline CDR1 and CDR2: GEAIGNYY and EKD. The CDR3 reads CACDTVLASWDTRQMFF. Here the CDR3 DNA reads TGTGCCTGTGACACCGTACTGGCTTCCTGGGACACCCGACAGATGTTTTTC.

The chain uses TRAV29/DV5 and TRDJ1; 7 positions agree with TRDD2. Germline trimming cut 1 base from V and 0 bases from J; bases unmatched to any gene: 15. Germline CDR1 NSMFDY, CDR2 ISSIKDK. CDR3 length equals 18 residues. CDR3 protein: CAASRFLLGGRYTDKLIF. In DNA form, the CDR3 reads TGTGCAGCAAGCCGTTTCCTACTAGGGGGCCGGTACACCGATAAACTCATCTTT. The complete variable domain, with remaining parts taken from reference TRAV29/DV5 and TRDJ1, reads DQQVKQNSPSLSVQEGRISILNCDYTNSMFDYFLWYKKYPAEGPTFLISISSIKDKNEDGRFTVFLNKSAKHLSLHIVPSQPGDSAVYFCAASRFLLGGRYTDKLIFGKGTRVTVEP.

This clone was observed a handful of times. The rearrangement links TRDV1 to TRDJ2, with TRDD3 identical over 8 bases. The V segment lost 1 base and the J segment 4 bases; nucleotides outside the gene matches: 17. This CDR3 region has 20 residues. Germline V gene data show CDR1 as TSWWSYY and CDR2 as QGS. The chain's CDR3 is CALGERPIPVLGAQTAQLFF. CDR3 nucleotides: TGTGCTCTTGGGGAACGGCCTATTCCGGTACTGGGGGCCCAGACAGCACAACTCTTCTTT.

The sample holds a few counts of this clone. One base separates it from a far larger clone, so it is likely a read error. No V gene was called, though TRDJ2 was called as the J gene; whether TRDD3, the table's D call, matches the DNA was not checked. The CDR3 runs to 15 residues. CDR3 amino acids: CACDILGDLTAHLFF. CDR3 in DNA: TGTGCCTGTGACATACTGGGGGATTTGACAGCACACCTCTTCTTT.

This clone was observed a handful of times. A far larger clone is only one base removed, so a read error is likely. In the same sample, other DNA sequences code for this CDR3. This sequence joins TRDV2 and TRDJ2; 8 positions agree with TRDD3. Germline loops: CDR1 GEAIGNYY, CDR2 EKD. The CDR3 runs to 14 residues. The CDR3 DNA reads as TGTGCCTGTGACACCTGGGGGATGACAGCACAGCTCTTCTTT. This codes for CACDTWGMTAQLFF.

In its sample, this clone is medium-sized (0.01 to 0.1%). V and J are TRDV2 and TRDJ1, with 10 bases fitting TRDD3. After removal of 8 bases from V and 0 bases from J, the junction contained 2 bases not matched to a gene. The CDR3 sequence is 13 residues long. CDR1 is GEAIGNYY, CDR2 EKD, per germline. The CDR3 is CAFTGGYTDKLIF. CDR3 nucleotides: TGTGCCTTTACTGGGGGATACACCGATAAACTCATCTTT.